What follows is one T cell receptor beta chain and its context. This clonotype occurred many times. The specificity of this receptor is unknown. No base quality information exists; no much larger clone differs at one position. A case-control design nested within a healthcare worker cohort in London, UK, was used, with weekly nasopharyngeal swab PCR tests and blood sampling performed. Healthcare workers were enrolled in the week of the UK lockdown, from 23 to 31 March 2020, and were followed every week for up to 16 weeks. The data belong to a study of early T cells in non-severe SARS-CoV-2 infection (dated by TCRdb to the early 2020s). Study-wide context: TCR sequencing used bulk RNA from unsorted whole blood, so alpha and beta chains could not be paired. The paper as a whole reports these results and caveats: Matching against VDJdb was skewed toward anti-spike CD8 responses, likely underestimated virus-specific expansions, and missed private and CD4 specificities.

The receptor library was made with 5' RACE. The sequencing machine was a NextSeq 500. To correct for sequencing error and PCR bias, the TCR library protocol tagged individual cDNA molecules with unique molecular identifiers. TCR alpha and beta chains were both sequenced, and the abundances of alpha and beta sequences in each sample were closely correlated with each other. As for the original processing: Decombinator V4 was used to perform V gene, J gene and CDR3 annotation of TCR sequences. Expanded TCRs were defined as changing significantly between any two time points under a Poisson model with p below 0.0001. TCR abundances were normalised to the total number of TCRs sequenced in each sample and reported as counts per million. MAIT TCRs were defined by TRAV1-2 paired with TRAJ12, TRAJ20 or TRAJ33, and iNKT TCRs by TRAV10 paired with TRAJ18. VDJdb, accessed on 1 November 2021, was searched for TCRs annotated for CMV, EBV and SARS-CoV-2, and TCRs annotated for more than one antigen were excluded. TCRdb reprocessing: public reads trimmed at Q25 with fastp, clones called with MiXCR, in-frame beta chains kept. Each entry is one CDR3 protein sequence, shown with its most common DNA and genes. TCRdb's processing, not the authors' own work, is the source of the V and J calls. The sample records tens of thousands of distinct CDR3 sequences, over 12% of which are singletons. The leading ten clones occupy under 4% of the sample.

Inclusive of the bounding cysteine and phenylalanine, the CDR3 is 14 residues long. The only DNA kept is the CDR3, 42 bases in frame from the first base. The germline V gene (reference sequence) yields MNHNY for CDR1 and SVGAGI for CDR2. The V end gives up 7 bases and the J end 2 bases, leaving 4 bases in the junction not matched to a gene. Sequenced sample: whole blood. Recombination connected TRBV6-6 to TRBJ2-2; 7 of the junction bases match TRBD1. The sequence came from an adult who was a healthcare worker with PCR-confirmed SARS-CoV-2 infection or an uninfected control (not recorded which). For the CDR3, the sequence is CASKDRPNTGELFF. In nucleotides, the sequence is TGTGCCAGCAAGGACAGGCCCAACACCGGGGAGCTGTTTTTT.